This TCR beta chain comes out of a study of cytomegalovirus exposure and HLA in healthy donors. General study points: The study labeled 170 or so TCR beta chains cytomegalovirus-associated. Within an earlier analysis, most TCR beta V segments proved productive either about 87% or about 30% of the time.

The CDR3 extends over 14 amino acids. V dropped 1 base and J dropped 5; count of bases not matched to a gene: 1. CDR1 and CDR2 (germline): SQVTM, ANQGSEA. To note about this clone: Its target is unknown.

PCR primers comprised 60 Vbeta and 13 Jbeta primers. Only in-frame clones appear in the TCRdb table, and some are missing; sequencing was by immunoSEQ multiplex PCR. The table shows approximately 32,000 clones, with approximately 79% occurring only once. Source material: PBMCs. The sequence came from a woman in her twenties or thirties in good health and CMV-seropositive. This rearrangement joins TRBV29-1 to TRBJ2-1; TRBD2 matches 11 bases. The CDR3 sequence is CSVEAGLADNEQFF. The CDR3 nucleotides are TGCAGCGTTGAAGCGGGACTAGCGGACAATGAGCAGTTCTTC.